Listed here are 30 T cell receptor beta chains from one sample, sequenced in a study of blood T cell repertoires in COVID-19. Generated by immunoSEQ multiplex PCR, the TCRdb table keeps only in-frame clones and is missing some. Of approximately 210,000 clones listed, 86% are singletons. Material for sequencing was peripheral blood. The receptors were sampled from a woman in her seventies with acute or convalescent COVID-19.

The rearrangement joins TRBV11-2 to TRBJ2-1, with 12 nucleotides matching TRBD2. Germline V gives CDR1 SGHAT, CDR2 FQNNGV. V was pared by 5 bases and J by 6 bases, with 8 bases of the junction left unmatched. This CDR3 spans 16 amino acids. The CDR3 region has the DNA TGTGCCAGCAGCGTGACTAGCGGGGGAGCACGCAATGAGCAGTTCTTC. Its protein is CASSVTSGGARNEQFF.

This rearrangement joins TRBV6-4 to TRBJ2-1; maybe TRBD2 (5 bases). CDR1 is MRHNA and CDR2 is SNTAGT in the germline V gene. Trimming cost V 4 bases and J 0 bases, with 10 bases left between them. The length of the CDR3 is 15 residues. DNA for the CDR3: TGTGCCAGCAGTGTGCTAGGGAGCTCCTACAATGAGCAGTTCTTC. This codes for CASSVLGSSYNEQFF.

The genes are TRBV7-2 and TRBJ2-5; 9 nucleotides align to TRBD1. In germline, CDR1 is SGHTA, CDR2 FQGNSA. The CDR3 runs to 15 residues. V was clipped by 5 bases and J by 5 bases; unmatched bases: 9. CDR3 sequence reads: CASSATGTGKETQYF. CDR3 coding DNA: TGTGCCAGCAGCGCGACCGGGACAGGGAAGGAGACCCAGTACTTC.

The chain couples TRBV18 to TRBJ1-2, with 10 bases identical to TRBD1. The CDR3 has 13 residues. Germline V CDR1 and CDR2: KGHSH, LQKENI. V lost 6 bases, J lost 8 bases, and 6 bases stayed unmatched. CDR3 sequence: CASSGQGGGGYTF. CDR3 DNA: TGTGCCAGCTCCGGACAGGGGGGCGGGGGCTACACCTTC.

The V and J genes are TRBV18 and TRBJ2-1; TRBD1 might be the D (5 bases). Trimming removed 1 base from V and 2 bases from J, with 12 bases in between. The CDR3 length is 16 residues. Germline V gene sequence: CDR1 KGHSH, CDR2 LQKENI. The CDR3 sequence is CASSPRNRITYNEQFF. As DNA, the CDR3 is TGTGCCAGCTCACCACGAAACAGGATTACCTACAATGAGCAGTTCTTC.

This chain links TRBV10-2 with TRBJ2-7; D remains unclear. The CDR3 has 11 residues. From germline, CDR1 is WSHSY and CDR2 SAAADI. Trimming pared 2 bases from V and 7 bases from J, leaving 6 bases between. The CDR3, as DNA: TGCGCCAGCAGTGAGCCACGGGAGCAGTACTTC. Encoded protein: CASSEPREQYF.

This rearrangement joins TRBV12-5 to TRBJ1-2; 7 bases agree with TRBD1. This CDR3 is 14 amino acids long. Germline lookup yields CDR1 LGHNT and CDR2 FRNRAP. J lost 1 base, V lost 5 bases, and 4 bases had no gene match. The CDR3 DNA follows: TGTGCTAGTGGTCCATCAGGGGGTAACTATGGCTACACCTTC. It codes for CASGPSGGNYGYTF. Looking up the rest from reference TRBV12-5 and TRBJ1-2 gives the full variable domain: DARVTQTPRHKVTEMGQEVTMRCQPILGHNTVFWYRQTMMQGLELLAYFRNRAPLDDSGMPKDRFSAEMPDATLATLKIQPSEPRDSAVYFCASGPSGGNYGYTFGSGTRLTVV.

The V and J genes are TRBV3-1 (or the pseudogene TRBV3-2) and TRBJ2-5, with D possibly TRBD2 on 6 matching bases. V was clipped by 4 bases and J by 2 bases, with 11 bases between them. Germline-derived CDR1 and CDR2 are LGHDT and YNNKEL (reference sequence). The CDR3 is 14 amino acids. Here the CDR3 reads CASSLRSGQETQYF. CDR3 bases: TGTGCCAGCAGCCTCCGGAGCGGGCAAGAGACCCAGTACTTC.

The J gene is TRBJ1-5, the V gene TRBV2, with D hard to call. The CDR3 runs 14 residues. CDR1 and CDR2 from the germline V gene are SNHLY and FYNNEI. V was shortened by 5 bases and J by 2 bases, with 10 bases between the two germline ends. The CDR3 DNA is TGTGCCAGCAGTCCCGAACACCGCAATCAGCCCCAGCATTTT. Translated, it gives CASSPEHRNQPQHF.

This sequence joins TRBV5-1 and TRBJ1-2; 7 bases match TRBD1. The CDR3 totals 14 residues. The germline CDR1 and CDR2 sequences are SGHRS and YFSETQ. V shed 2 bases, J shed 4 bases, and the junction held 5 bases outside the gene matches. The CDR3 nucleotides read TGCGCCAGCAGCTTACAGACAGGGACCTATGGCTACACCTTC. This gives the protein CASSLQTGTYGYTF.

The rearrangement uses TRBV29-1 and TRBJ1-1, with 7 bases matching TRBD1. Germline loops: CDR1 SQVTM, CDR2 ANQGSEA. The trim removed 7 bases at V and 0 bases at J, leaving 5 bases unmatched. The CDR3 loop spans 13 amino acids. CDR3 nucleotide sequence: TGCAGCGGGAGACAGGGACTGAACACTGAAGCTTTCTTT. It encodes CSGRQGLNTEAFF.

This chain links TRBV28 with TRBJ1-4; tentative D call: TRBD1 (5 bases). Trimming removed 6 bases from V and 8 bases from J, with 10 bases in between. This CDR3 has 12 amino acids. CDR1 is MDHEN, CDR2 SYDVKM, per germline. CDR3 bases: TGTGCCAGCAGCCCCCGGGGGGAAAAACTGTTTTTT. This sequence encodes CASSPRGEKLFF.

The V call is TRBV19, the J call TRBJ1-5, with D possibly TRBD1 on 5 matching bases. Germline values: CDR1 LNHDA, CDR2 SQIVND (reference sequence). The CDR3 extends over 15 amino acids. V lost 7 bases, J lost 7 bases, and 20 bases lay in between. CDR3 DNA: TGTGCCAGTAACCCGGGCGGGGGATTGGGACAGCCCCAGCATTTT. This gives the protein CASNPGGGLGQPQHF.

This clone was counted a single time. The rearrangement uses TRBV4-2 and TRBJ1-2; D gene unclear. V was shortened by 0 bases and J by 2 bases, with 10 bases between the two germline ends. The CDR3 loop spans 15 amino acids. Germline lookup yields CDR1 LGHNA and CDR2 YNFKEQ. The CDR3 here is CASSQDGQANYGYTF. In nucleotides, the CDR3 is TGTGCCAGCAGCCAAGATGGCCAGGCGAACTATGGCTACACCTTC.

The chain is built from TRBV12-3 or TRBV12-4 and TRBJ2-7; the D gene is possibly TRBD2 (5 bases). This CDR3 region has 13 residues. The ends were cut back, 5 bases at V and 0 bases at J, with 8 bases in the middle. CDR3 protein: CASSGSSSYEQYF. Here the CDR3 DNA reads TGTGCCAGCAGTGGGAGTTCCTCCTACGAGCAGTACTTC.

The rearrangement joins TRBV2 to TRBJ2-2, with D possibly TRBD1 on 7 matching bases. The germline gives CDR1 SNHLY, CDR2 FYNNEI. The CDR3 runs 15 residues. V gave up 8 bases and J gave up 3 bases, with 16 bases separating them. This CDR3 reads CASRWRGPDTGELFF. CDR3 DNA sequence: TGTGCCAGCCGCTGGAGGGGGCCTGACACCGGGGAGCTGTTTTTT.

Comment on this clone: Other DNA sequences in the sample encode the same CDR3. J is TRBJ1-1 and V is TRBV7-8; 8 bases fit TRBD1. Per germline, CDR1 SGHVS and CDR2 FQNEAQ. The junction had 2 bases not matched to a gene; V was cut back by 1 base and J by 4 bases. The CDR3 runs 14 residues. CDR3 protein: CASSLEQGGTEAFF. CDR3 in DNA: TGTGCCAGCAGCTTAGAACAGGGGGGCACTGAAGCTTTCTTT.

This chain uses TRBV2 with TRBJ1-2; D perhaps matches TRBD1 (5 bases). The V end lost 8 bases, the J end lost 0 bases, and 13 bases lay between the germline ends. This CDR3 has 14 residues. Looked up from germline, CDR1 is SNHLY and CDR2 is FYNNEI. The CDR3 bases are TGTGCCAGCTCCTCCCAACAGGCTAACTATGGCTACACCTTC. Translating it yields CASSSQQANYGYTF.

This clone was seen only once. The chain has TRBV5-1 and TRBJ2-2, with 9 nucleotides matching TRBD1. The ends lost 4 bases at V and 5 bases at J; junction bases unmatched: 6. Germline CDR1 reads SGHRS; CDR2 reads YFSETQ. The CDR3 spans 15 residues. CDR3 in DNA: TGCGCCAGCAGCGTACAGGGGGCGATGACCGGGGAGCTGTTTTTT. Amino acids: CASSVQGAMTGELFF.

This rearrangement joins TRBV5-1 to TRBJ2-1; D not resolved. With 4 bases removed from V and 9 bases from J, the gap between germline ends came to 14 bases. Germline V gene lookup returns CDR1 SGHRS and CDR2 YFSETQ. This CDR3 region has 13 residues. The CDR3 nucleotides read TGCGCCAGCAGCCCCGCTAGTTTGCGTGAGCAGTTCTTC. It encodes CASSPASLREQFF.

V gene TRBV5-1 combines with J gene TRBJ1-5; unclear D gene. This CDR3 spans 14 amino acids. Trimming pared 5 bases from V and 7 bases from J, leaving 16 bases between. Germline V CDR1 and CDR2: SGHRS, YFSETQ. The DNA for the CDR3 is TGCGCCAGCAGTTTATCGGGGAGTCAGCAGCCCCAGCATTTT. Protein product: CASSLSGSQQPQHF.

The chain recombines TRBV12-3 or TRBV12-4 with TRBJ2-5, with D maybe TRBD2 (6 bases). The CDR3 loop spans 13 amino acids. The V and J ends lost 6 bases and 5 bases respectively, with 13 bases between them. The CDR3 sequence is CASRLEGSETQYF. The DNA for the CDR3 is TGTGCCAGCAGGCTGGAGGGCTCTGAGACCCAGTACTTC.

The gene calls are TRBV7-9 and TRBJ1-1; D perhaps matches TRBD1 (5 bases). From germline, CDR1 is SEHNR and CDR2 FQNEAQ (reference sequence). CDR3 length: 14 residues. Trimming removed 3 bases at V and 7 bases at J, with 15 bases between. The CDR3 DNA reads TGTGCCAGCAGCTTGAAGGGACTCAGTCTTGAAGCTTTCTTT. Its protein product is CASSLKGLSLEAFF.

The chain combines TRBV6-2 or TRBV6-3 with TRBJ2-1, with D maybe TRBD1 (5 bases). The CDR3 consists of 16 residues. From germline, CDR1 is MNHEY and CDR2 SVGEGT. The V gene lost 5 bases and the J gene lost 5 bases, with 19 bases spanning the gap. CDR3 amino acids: CASSPGLNIRNNEQFF. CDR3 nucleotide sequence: TGTGCCAGCAGTCCAGGGCTCAACATAAGGAACAATGAGCAGTTCTTC.

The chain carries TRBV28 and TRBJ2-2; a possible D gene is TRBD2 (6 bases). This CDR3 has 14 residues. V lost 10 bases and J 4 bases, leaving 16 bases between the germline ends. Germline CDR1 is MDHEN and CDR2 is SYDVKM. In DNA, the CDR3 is TGTGCCATCCGACGGGGGACGCGCACCGGGGAGCTGTTTTTT. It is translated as CAIRRGTRTGELFF. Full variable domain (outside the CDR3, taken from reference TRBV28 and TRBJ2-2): DVKVTQSSRYLVKRTGEKVFLECVQDMDHENMFWYRQDPGLGLRLIYFSYDVKMKEKGDIPEGYSVSREKKERFSLILESASTNQTSMYLCAIRRGTRTGELFFGEGSRLTVL.

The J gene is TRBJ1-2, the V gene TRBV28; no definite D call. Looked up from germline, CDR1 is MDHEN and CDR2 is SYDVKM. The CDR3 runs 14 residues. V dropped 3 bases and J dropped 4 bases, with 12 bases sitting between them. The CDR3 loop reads CASSFGGALYGYTF. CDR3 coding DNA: TGTGCCAGCAGTTTTGGAGGAGCGCTCTATGGCTACACCTTC.

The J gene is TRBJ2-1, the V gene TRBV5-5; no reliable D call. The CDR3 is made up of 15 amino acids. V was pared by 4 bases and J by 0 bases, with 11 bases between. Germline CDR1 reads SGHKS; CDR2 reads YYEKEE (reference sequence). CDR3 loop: CASSPDISSYNEQFF. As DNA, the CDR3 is TGTGCCAGCAGCCCAGACATTAGCTCCTACAATGAGCAGTTCTTC.

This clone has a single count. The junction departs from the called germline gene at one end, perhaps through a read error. The CDR3 reads CASSLYRAAFTEAFF. DNA of the CDR3: TGTGCCAGCAGCTTATACAGGGCCGCTTTCACTGAAGCTTTCTTT. V gene TRBV28 combines with J gene TRBJ1-1; possible D gene TRBD1, 6 bases. This CDR3 has 15 amino acids. Germline CDR1 MDHEN, CDR2 SYDVKM.

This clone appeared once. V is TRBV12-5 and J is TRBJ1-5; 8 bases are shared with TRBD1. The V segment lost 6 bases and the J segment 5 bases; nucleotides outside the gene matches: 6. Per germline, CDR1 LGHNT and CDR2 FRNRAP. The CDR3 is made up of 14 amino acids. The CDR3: CASGPGTGDQPQHF. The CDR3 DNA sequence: TGTGCTAGTGGCCCTGGGACAGGCGATCAGCCCCAGCATTTT.

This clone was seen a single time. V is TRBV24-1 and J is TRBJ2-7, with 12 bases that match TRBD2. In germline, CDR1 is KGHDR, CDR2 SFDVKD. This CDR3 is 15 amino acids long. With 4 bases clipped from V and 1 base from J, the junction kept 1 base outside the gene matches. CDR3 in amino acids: CATSDGLAGSYEQYF. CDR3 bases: TGTGCCACCAGTGACGGACTAGCGGGATCCTACGAGCAGTACTTC.